This passage covers 25 T cell receptor beta chains from one sample sequenced in a study of blood T cell repertoires in COVID-19. The data were produced by immunoSEQ multiplex PCR, yet TCRdb's version contains in-frame clones alone and is incomplete. The sample carries just under 150,000 clones, approximately 80% recorded once. The sample consisted of peripheral blood. These receptors were collected from a human donor in a cohort sampled during active COVID-19.

The V gene is TRBV5-1, the J gene TRBJ1-2; 7 bases are a match to TRBD1. The J segment lost 0 bases and the V segment lost 0 bases, leaving 8 bases of the junction unmatched. CDR1 and CDR2 (germline): SGHRS, YFSETQ. The CDR3 is 17 residues long. The CDR3 region is CASSLDIHGTANYGYTF. Here the CDR3 DNA reads TGCGCCAGCAGCTTGGATATACACGGGACAGCTAACTATGGCTACACCTTC.

The CDR3 sequence: CSVERGNEGGYTF. In DNA, the CDR3 is TGCAGCGTTGAAAGGGGGAATGAGGGTGGCTACACCTTC. The chain uses TRBV29-1 and TRBJ1-2; possible D gene TRBD1, 6 bases. This CDR3 has 13 residues. Germline CDR1 reads SQVTM; CDR2 reads ANQGSEA. Trimming cost V 2 bases and J 7 bases, with 14 bases left between them. The variable domain in full, completed from reference TRBV29-1 and TRBJ1-2, reads SAVISQKPSRDICQRGTSLTIQCQVDSQVTMMFWYRQQPGQSLTLIATANQGSEATYESGFVIDKFPISRPNLTFSTLTVSNMSPEDSSIYLCSVERGNEGGYTFGSGTRLTVV.

The rearrangement links TRBV11-2 to TRBJ2-1, with a possible D match to TRBD1 (6 bases). The CDR3 loop spans 14 amino acids. Germline V gene sequence: CDR1 SGHAT, CDR2 FQNNGV. Trimming shortened V by 2 bases and J by 13 bases, and 18 bases separated the two germline ends. CDR3 region: CASSLSLQGRSQFF. The CDR3 bases are TGTGCCAGCAGCTTAAGTTTACAGGGAAGGTCTCAGTTCTTC.

The rearrangement joins TRBV13 to TRBJ2-3, with 8 bases that match TRBD2. The length of the CDR3 is 16 residues. Germline V gene data show CDR1 as PRHDT and CDR2 as FYEKMQ (reference sequence). Germline trimming cut 2 bases from V and 5 bases from J; bases unmatched to any gene: 9. Here the CDR3 DNA reads TGTGCCAGCAGCTTAAGGGTAGCGGGGTCCGGAGATACGCAGTATTTT. It is translated as CASSLRVAGSGDTQYF.

The chain joins TRBV7-9 to TRBJ2-7, with 10 positions matching TRBD1. Germline CDR1 reads SEHNR; CDR2 reads FQNEAQ (reference sequence). There are 17 residues in the CDR3. Trimming removed 3 bases from V and 2 bases from J; junction bases left unmatched: 10. The CDR3 region has the DNA TGTGCCAGCAGCTTCGCACCAGGGACAGGGGACACCTACGAGCAGTACTTC. Translated: CASSFAPGTGDTYEQYF.

Remarks on this clone: Within the sample, other DNA sequences also encode this same CDR3. The chain employs TRBV6-1 and TRBJ2-5; 8 bases match TRBD1. Germline V gives CDR1 MNHNS, CDR2 SASEGT. The length of the CDR3 is 14 residues. The ends lost 3 bases at V and 1 base at J; junction bases unmatched: 1. CDR3 sequence: CASSEGQVQETQYF. CDR3 coding DNA: TGTGCCAGCAGTGAGGGACAGGTCCAAGAGACCCAGTACTTC.

The table lists this clone with a few counts. The V and J genes are TRBV29-1 and TRBJ1-1; the match to TRBD1 covers 7 bases. Per the germline V gene, CDR1 is SQVTM and CDR2 is ANQGSEA. This CDR3 is 16 amino acids long. Losses at the gene ends were 2 bases for V and 6 bases for J; bases not matched to a gene: 15. CDR3 sequence reads: CSVELNRGSRRSEAFF. In DNA form, the CDR3 reads TGCAGCGTTGAATTAAACAGGGGTTCGCGGCGGTCTGAAGCTTTCTTT.

The chain carries TRBV11-2 and TRBJ2-1; 10 nucleotides agree with TRBD1. V shed 5 bases and J 7 bases; nucleotides not matched to a gene: 8. Germline CDR1 SGHAT, CDR2 FQNNGV. The length of the CDR3 is 15 residues. As DNA, the CDR3 is TGTGCCAGCAGCCCCGGGACAGGGGTTAGGAATGAGCAGTTCTTC. Protein product: CASSPGTGVRNEQFF.

The rearrangement uses TRBV19 and TRBJ1-1, with TRBD1 as a possible D gene (6 bases). Trimming cost V 6 bases and J 3 bases, with 8 bases left between them. In germline, CDR1 is LNHDA, CDR2 SQIVND (reference sequence). The CDR3 is made up of 12 amino acids. CDR3 amino acids: CASRGQYTEAFF. Here the CDR3 DNA reads TGTGCCAGTAGAGGACAGTACACTGAAGCTTTCTTT.

The rearrangement uses TRBV6-1 and TRBJ1-1; D remains unclear. The germline gives CDR1 MNHNS, CDR2 SASEGT. With 3 bases removed from V and 3 bases from J, the gap between germline ends came to 11 bases. The CDR3 extends over 14 amino acids. For the CDR3, the DNA is TGTGCCAGCAGTGAGCAGGATGGGTACACTGAAGCTTTCTTT. Residues: CASSEQDGYTEAFF.

This chain connects TRBV6-6 to TRBJ1-1; D is possibly TRBD1 (6 bases). This CDR3 contains 12 residues. The germline V gene encodes CDR1 MNHNY and CDR2 SVGAGI (reference sequence). V dropped 7 bases and J dropped 5 bases, with 11 bases sitting between them. This CDR3 is CASINRATEAFF. The CDR3 region has the DNA TGTGCCAGCATTAACAGGGCTACTGAAGCTTTCTTT.

The V gene is TRBV27, the J gene TRBJ1-6, with D possibly TRBD1 on 5 matching bases. The CDR3 spans 16 residues. Germline V CDR1 and CDR2: MNHEY, SMNVEV (reference sequence). V was shortened by 2 bases and J by 9 bases, with 17 bases between the two germline ends. CDR3 DNA: TGTGCCAGCAGTTTAGCCCTAGGGACGGGGGGTTCACCCCTCCACTTT. It translates to CASSLALGTGGSPLHF.

CDR3 protein: CASSKGAGGGNTIYF. CDR3 DNA: TGTGCCAGTAGTAAGGGGGCCGGAGGCGGGAACACCATATATTTT. The chain carries TRBV19 and TRBJ1-3; 7 positions agree with TRBD1. With 4 bases clipped from V and 7 bases from J, the junction kept 10 bases outside the gene matches. Germline CDR1 is LNHDA and CDR2 is SQIVND (reference sequence). This CDR3 is 15 amino acids long.

The chain carries TRBV6-4 and TRBJ2-1; D might be TRBD1 (6 bases). Germline CDR1 and CDR2: MRHNA and SNTAGT. The CDR3 totals 13 residues. Between the trimmed V and J ends, which lost 11 bases and 3 bases, there was a span of 14 bases. CDR3 region: CAGVTGFYNEQFF. The CDR3 DNA sequence: TGTGCCGGGGTAACAGGGTTCTACAATGAGCAGTTCTTC.

This clone occurred once. This chain uses TRBV30 with TRBJ2-3; no reliable D call. CDR1 and CDR2 (germline): GTSNPN, SVGIG (reference sequence). V was cut by 0 bases and J by 1 base, with 11 bases left in between. The CDR3 is made up of 15 amino acids. CDR3 protein: CAWSVTGVGTDTQYF. CDR3 bases: TGTGCCTGGAGTGTAACGGGTGTCGGCACAGATACGCAGTATTTT. Looking up the rest from reference TRBV30 and TRBJ2-3 gives the full variable domain: SQTIHQWPATLVQPVGSPLSLECTVEGTSNPNLYWYRQAAGRGLQLLFYSVGIGQISSEVPQNLSASRPQDRQFILSSKKLLLSDSGFYLCAWSVTGVGTDTQYFGPGTRLTVL.

This clone was counted once. The chain employs TRBV30 and TRBJ2-1; tentative D call: TRBD2 (7 bases). This CDR3 comprises 13 residues. V dropped 0 bases and J dropped 6 bases, with 9 bases sitting between them. Germline-derived CDR1 and CDR2 are GTSNPN and SVGIG (reference sequence). The CDR3 region is CAWSVGGANEQFF. The CDR3 bases are TGTGCCTGGAGTGTTGGGGGGGCCAATGAGCAGTTCTTC. Filled out from reference TRBV30 and TRBJ2-1, the complete variable domain reads SQTIHQWPATLVQPVGSPLSLECTVEGTSNPNLYWYRQAAGRGLQLLFYSVGIGQISSEVPQNLSASRPQDRQFILSSKKLLLSDSGFYLCAWSVGGANEQFFGPGTRLTVL.

Details on this clone: This same CDR3 is encoded by further DNA sequences in the sample. This chain connects TRBV28 to TRBJ1-5; D not resolved. The CDR3 sequence is 13 residues long. Trimming removed 3 bases at V and 4 bases at J, with 7 bases between. Germline V lookup: CDR1 MDHEN, CDR2 SYDVKM. The CDR3 loop reads CASSFSGNQPQHF. DNA of the CDR3: TGTGCCAGCAGTTTTTCCGGGAATCAGCCCCAGCATTTT.

V usage is TRBV12-1 and J usage is TRBJ1-2; the DNA was not compared with TRBD1, the D call given in the table. TRBV12-1 is an annotated pseudogene. The CDR3 is 14 amino acids. The CDR3 DNA is TGTGCCAGCAGTAGGGTGAACAGGGAGAATGGCTACACCTTC. It codes for CASSRVNRENGYTF.

This clone was picked up a small number of times. The genes are TRBV28 and TRBJ2-2, with 11 positions matching TRBD1. The CDR3 has 16 residues. The ends lost 7 bases at V and 2 bases at J; junction bases unmatched: 6. Germline CDR1 is MDHEN and CDR2 is SYDVKM. CDR3 amino acids: CASNQRTGGNTGELFF. In nucleotides, the CDR3 is TGTGCCAGCAACCAACGGACAGGGGGCAACACCGGGGAGCTGTTTTTT.

By share, this clone ranks as medium-sized. The CDR3 sequence: CARHVRDCTGELFF. CDR3 DNA sequence: TGTGCCAGACACGTCAGGGATTGCACCGGGGAGCTGTTTTTT. The J gene is TRBJ2-2, the V gene TRBV19; a weak D match, TRBD1 (5 bases). V lost 9 bases, J lost 4 bases, and 15 bases lay in between. The germline V gene encodes CDR1 LNHDA and CDR2 SQIVND (reference sequence). The CDR3 has 14 residues.

The chain carries TRBV7-2 and TRBJ2-5; maybe TRBD1 (6 bases). Trimming stripped 1 base from V and 4 bases from J, with 13 bases between. The CDR3 contains 15 residues. The germline V gene has CDR1 SGHTA and CDR2 FQGNSA. The CDR3 sequence is CASSLGGLAPETQYF. In DNA form, the CDR3 reads TGTGCCAGCAGCTTAGGGGGGCTCGCCCCAGAGACCCAGTACTTC.

V gene TRBV30 combines with J gene TRBJ2-5; TRBD2 agrees at 9 bases. The V and J ends lost 0 bases and 5 bases, in that order; junction bases with no gene match: 1. Germline loops: CDR1 GTSNPN, CDR2 SVGIG (reference sequence). This CDR3 region has 13 residues. CDR3 residues: CAWSVAGGETQYF. The CDR3 DNA reads as TGTGCCTGGAGTGTGGCGGGGGGGGAGACCCAGTACTTC.

This chain connects TRBV9 to TRBJ2-5; 14 bases are shared with TRBD2. Germline CDR1 reads SGDLS; CDR2 reads YYNGEE. Trimming removed 2 bases from V and 3 bases from J; junction bases left unmatched: 9. The CDR3 totals 18 residues. The CDR3 spells CASSVGGLAGGPEETQYF. CDR3 nucleotides: TGTGCCAGCAGCGTGGGAGGACTAGCGGGGGGACCGGAAGAGACCCAGTACTTC.

V and J are TRBV7-6 and TRBJ2-7, with D perhaps matching TRBD1 (5 bases). From germline, CDR1 is SGHVS and CDR2 FNYEAQ. Trimming removed 1 base from V and 2 bases from J, with 9 bases in between. This CDR3 comprises 14 residues. Here the CDR3 reads CASSLEAGPYEQYV. CDR3 DNA: TGTGCCAGCAGCTTAGAGGCAGGGCCCTACGAGCAGTACGTC.

This clone has more than one count but fewer than ten. The V gene is TRBV10-3, the J gene TRBJ2-5; D gene ambiguous. V dropped 3 bases and J dropped 2 bases, with 4 bases sitting between them. The CDR3 has 12 residues. CDR1 and CDR2 from the germline V gene are ENHRY and SYGVKD. The CDR3: CAISDRQETQYF. The CDR3 DNA follows: TGTGCCATCAGTGACAGACAAGAGACCCAGTACTTC.